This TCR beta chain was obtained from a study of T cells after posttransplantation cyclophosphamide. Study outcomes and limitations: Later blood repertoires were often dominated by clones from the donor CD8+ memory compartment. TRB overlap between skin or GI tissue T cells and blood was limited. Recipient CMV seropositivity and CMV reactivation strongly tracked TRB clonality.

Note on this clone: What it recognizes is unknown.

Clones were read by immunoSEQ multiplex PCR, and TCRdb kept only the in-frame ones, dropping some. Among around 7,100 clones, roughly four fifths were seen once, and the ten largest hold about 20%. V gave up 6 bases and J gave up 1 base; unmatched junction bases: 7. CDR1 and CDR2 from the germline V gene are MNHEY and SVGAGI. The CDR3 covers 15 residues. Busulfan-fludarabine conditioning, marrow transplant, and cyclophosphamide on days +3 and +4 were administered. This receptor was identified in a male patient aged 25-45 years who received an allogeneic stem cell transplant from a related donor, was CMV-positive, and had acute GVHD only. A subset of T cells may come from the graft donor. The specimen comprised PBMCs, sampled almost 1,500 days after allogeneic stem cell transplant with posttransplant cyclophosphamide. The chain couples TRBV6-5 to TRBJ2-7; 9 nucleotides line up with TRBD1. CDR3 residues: CASRPVGTGSYEQYF. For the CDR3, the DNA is TGTGCCAGCAGGCCGGTGGGGACAGGGTCCTACGAGCAGTACTTC.